The 17 T cell receptor beta chains presented below share a single source sample, sequenced in a study of cytomegalovirus exposure and HLA in healthy donors. Measured with immunoSEQ multiplex PCR; TCRdb has only the in-frame clones, and not every one. The sample includes more than 50,000 clones, roughly 94% of them seen just once. Sequencing was performed on PBMCs. The receptors come from a man aged 18 to 30 in good health and CMV-seronegative.

The genes are TRBV6-6 and TRBJ2-2, with 7 positions matching TRBD2. This CDR3 has 13 amino acids. Germline CDR1 MNHNY, CDR2 SVGAGI (reference sequence). Germline trimming cut 5 bases from V and 5 bases from J; bases unmatched to any gene: 2. The CDR3 sequence: CASSISGTGELFF. The DNA for the CDR3 is TGTGCCAGCAGTATTAGCGGGACCGGGGAGCTGTTTTTT.

The chain joins TRBV2 to TRBJ1-5, with a possible D match to TRBD1 (5 bases). The CDR3 length is 15 residues. Germline CDR1 is SNHLY and CDR2 is FYNNEI. V was shortened by 1 base and J by 0 bases, with 7 bases between the two germline ends. The CDR3 sequence: CASSEGQTSNQPQHF. Written as DNA, the CDR3 is TGTGCCAGCAGTGAAGGACAGACTAGCAATCAGCCCCAGCATTTT.

DNA for the CDR3: TGTGCCAGCAGTGACCTAGGACTAGCGAGCTACAATGAGCAGTTCTTC. It yields the protein CASSDLGLASYNEQFF. The chain couples TRBV6-4 to TRBJ2-1; 9 bases fit TRBD2. The CDR3 length is 16 residues. Germline assignment: CDR1 MRHNA and CDR2 SNTAGT. V lost 2 bases to trimming and J lost 3 bases; unmatched junction nucleotides: 5.

This chain joins TRBV29-1 and TRBJ1-3, with 9 positions matching TRBD1. The CDR3 consists of 14 residues. V lost 4 bases and J lost 3; bases outside the gene matches: 4. In germline, CDR1 is SQVTM, CDR2 ANQGSEA. CDR3 residues: CSVALGQGGNTIYF. CDR3 sequence (DNA): TGCAGCGTTGCCTTGGGACAGGGTGGAAACACCATATATTTT.

This clone has a handful of counts. The chain employs TRBV6-4 and TRBJ1-5; 8 nucleotides match TRBD1. CDR3 length: 15 amino acids. V was clipped by 0 bases and J by 2 bases; unmatched bases: 0. Germline-derived CDR1 and CDR2 are MRHNA and SNTAGT. CDR3 in amino acids: CASSDSTGGNQPQHF. CDR3 in DNA: TGTGCCAGCAGTGACTCGACAGGGGGCAATCAGCCCCAGCATTTT.

This chain joins TRBV30 and TRBJ2-3; 9 nucleotides align to TRBD2. The CDR3 consists of 15 residues. J lost 4 bases, V lost 0 bases, and 5 bases had no gene match. In germline, CDR1 is GTSNPN, CDR2 SVGIG (reference sequence). The CDR3 protein is CAWSVMAGGPDTQYF. For the CDR3, the DNA is TGTGCCTGGAGTGTAATGGCGGGAGGGCCAGATACGCAGTATTTT.

V gene TRBV14 combines with J gene TRBJ2-3; 7 positions match TRBD2. This CDR3 has 15 residues. Trimming took 3 bases from V and 4 from J; bases not matched to a gene: 7. The germline gives CDR1 SGHDN, CDR2 FVKESK. In DNA, the CDR3 is TGTGCCAGCAGCCATCCCCGAGCGGGGCCAGATACGCAGTATTTT. This gives the protein CASSHPRAGPDTQYF. Full variable domain (remainder filled in from reference TRBV14 and TRBJ2-3): EAGVTQFPSHSVIEKGQTVTLRCDPISGHDNLYWYRRVMGKEIKFLLHFVKESKQDESGMPNNRFLAERTGGTYSTLKVQPAELEDSGVYFCASSHPRAGPDTQYFGPGTRLTVL.

The V gene is TRBV25-1, the J gene TRBJ2-7; tentative D call: TRBD2 (5 bases). Per the germline V gene, CDR1 is MGHDK and CDR2 is SYGVNS. V shed 6 bases and J shed 5 bases, with 20 bases lying between them. The CDR3 has 15 residues. CDR3 DNA sequence: TGTGCCAGCAGCAACTGGCCTTCGGGAATCGACGAGCAGTACTTC. Residues: CASSNWPSGIDEQYF.

The rearrangement joins TRBV28 to TRBJ1-2; 10 bases line up with TRBD1. The germline V gene has CDR1 MDHEN and CDR2 SYDVKM. V gave up 8 bases and J gave up 4 bases; unmatched junction bases: 10. The CDR3 extends over 15 amino acids. CDR3 nucleotides: TGTGCCAGCGAGACAGGGGGCGCAGCCACCTATGGCTACACCTTC. It yields the protein CASETGGAATYGYTF.

In DNA, the CDR3 is TGTGCCAGCAGTATCCGAGGGGGAATAGATACGCAGTATTTT. It is translated as CASSIRGGIDTQYF. The rearrangement uses TRBV28 and TRBJ2-3; tentative D call: TRBD1 (6 bases). Per germline, CDR1 MDHEN and CDR2 SYDVKM. The V end lost 5 bases, the J end lost 5 bases, and 14 bases lay between the germline ends. The CDR3 is 14 amino acids.

The chain uses TRBV2 and TRBJ2-1; 13 bases agree with TRBD2. From germline, CDR1 is SNHLY and CDR2 FYNNEI. This CDR3 spans 15 amino acids. The junction had 9 bases not matched to a gene; V was cut back by 5 bases and J by 11 bases. The CDR3 region is CASSLPGLAGLKQFF. CDR3 DNA sequence: TGTGCCAGCAGTTTACCGGGACTAGCGGGACTTAAGCAGTTCTTC.

J is TRBJ2-7 and V is TRBV5-4; D might be TRBD2 (5 bases). Germline CDR1 SGHNT, CDR2 YYREEE (reference sequence). Trimming left V 1 base short and J 4 bases short, with 21 bases between. The CDR3 runs to 17 residues. The CDR3 bases are TGTGCCAGCAGCTTGTCCGGAGCGGCGGTCTCACTATACGAGCAGTACTTC. Translating gives CASSLSGAAVSLYEQYF.

This chain uses TRBV18 with TRBJ1-4, with a weak D call TRBD1 (6 bases). V was pared by 6 bases and J by 5 bases, with 16 bases between. The CDR3 is 15 amino acids. Germline CDR1 KGHSH, CDR2 LQKENI. Written as DNA, the CDR3 is TGTGCCAGCTCCCGGACAACCCAGGGGAATGAAAAACTGTTTTTT. Protein product: CASSRTTQGNEKLFF.

The gene calls are TRBV10-3 and TRBJ2-2; 7 bases map to TRBD2. The length of the CDR3 is 13 residues. The germline gives CDR1 ENHRY, CDR2 SYGVKD. V lost 6 bases, J lost 6 bases, and 4 bases stayed unmatched. CDR3 protein: CAIRTTSAGELFF. CDR3 DNA sequence: TGTGCCATCAGGACAACTAGCGCCGGGGAGCTGTTTTTT.

The V call is TRBV27, the J call TRBJ2-2; TRBD2 matches 8 bases. CDR1 is MNHEY, CDR2 SMNVEV, per germline (reference sequence). The ends lost 8 bases at V and 7 bases at J; junction bases unmatched: 15. This CDR3 comprises 16 residues. The CDR3 spells CASSGSGTSKIGELFF. The CDR3 coding sequence is TGTGCCAGCTCTGGATCCGGGACTAGTAAGATCGGGGAGCTGTTTTTT.

The rearrangement links TRBV6-5 to TRBJ1-5; 8 bases align to TRBD1. The V gene end was trimmed by 5 bases and the J gene end by 10 bases; junction bases not matched to a gene: 7. The CDR3 runs 13 residues. Germline V gene data show CDR1 as MNHEY and CDR2 as SVGAGI. CDR3 nucleotides: TGTGCCAGCAGTAGACTAACAGGGGGACCCCAGCATTTT. The encoded protein is CASSRLTGGPQHF.

This chain links TRBV18 with TRBJ2-3; 10 bases are shared with TRBD2. CDR3 size: 15 residues. J was trimmed by 6 bases and V by 4 bases; bases with no gene match: 7. The V gene's germline CDR1 is KGHSH and CDR2 LQKENI. CDR3 sequence reads: CASSLLAGAGDTQYF. CDR3 DNA sequence: TGTGCCAGCTCACTTCTAGCGGGAGCGGGGGATACGCAGTATTTT.